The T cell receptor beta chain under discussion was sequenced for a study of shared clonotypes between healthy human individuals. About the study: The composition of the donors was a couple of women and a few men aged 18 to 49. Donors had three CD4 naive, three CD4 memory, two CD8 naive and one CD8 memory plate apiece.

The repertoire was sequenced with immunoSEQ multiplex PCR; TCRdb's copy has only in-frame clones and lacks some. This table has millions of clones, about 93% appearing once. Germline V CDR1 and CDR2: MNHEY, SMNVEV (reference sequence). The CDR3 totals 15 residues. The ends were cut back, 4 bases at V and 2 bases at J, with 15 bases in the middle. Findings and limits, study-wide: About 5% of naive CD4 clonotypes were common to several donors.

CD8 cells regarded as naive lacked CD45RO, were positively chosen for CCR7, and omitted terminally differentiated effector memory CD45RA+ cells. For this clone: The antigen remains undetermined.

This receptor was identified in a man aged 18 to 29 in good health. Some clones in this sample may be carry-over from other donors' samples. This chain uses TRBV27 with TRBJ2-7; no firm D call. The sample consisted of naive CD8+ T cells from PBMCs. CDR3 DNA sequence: TGTGCCAGCAGTTCCTTCCCCGACGGAGCCTACGAGCAGTACTTC. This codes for CASSSFPDGAYEQYF.